One sample yielded the 27 T cell receptor beta chains listed below, sequenced in a study of cytomegalovirus exposure and HLA in healthy donors. PCR used 60 Vbeta primers and 13 Jbeta primers. Method: immunoSEQ multiplex PCR; TCRdb's copy keeps in-frame clones and lacks some. The sample lists roughly 150,000 clones, about 85% occurring once. The sequenced sample was PBMCs. These receptors all come from a man younger than 45 in good health and CMV-seropositive.

This chain joins TRBV29-1 and TRBJ1-2; D is uncertain. The germline V gene has CDR1 SQVTM and CDR2 ANQGSEA. With 1 base removed from V and 0 bases from J, the gap between germline ends came to 12 bases. The CDR3 covers 15 residues. The CDR3 reads CSVEGRQASNYGYTF. In DNA, the CDR3 is TGCAGCGTTGAAGGGAGGCAGGCATCTAACTATGGCTACACCTTC.

The V gene is TRBV5-5, the J gene TRBJ2-3, with a weak D call TRBD1 (5 bases). The germline V gene has CDR1 SGHKS and CDR2 YYEKEE (reference sequence). This CDR3 spans 14 amino acids. Between the trimmed V and J ends, which lost 1 base and 4 bases, there was a span of 10 bases. Here the CDR3 DNA reads TGTGCCAGCAGCTTGATCAGGGCGGCAGATACGCAGTATTTT. Amino acid sequence: CASSLIRAADTQYF. Complete variable domain (other parts from reference TRBV5-5 and TRBJ2-3): DAGVTQSPTHLIKTRGQQVTLRCSPISGHKSVSWYQQVLGQGPQFIFQYYEKEERGRGNFPDRFSARQFPNYSSELNVNALLLGDSALYLCASSLIRAADTQYFGPGTRLTVL.

This clone was seen more than once but under ten times. The V gene is TRBV28, the J gene TRBJ1-1; 7 bases are shared with TRBD1. From germline, CDR1 is MDHEN and CDR2 SYDVKM. The length of the CDR3 is 11 residues. V dropped 6 bases and J dropped 10; count of bases not matched to a gene: 5. The CDR3 here is CASSDRVLAFF. CDR3 DNA sequence: TGTGCCAGCAGCGACAGGGTTCTAGCTTTCTTT. Full variable domain (remainder filled in from reference TRBV28 and TRBJ1-1): DVKVTQSSRYLVKRTGEKVFLECVQDMDHENMFWYRQDPGLGLRLIYFSYDVKMKEKGDIPEGYSVSREKKERFSLILESASTNQTSMYLCASSDRVLAFFGQGTRLTVV.

V and J are TRBV7-8 and TRBJ1-1; D gene unclear. The CDR3 runs 17 residues. Between the trimmed V and J ends, which lost 1 base and 2 bases, there was a span of 17 bases. Germline lookup yields CDR1 SGHVS and CDR2 FQNEAQ. The CDR3 DNA reads TGTGCCAGCAGCTTAGGGGCAGCCCCACATGATAACACTGAAGCTTTCTTT. Translating it yields CASSLGAAPHDNTEAFF.

The CDR3 DNA reads TGTGCCAGCAGTCGAAAGGACTACGGGGATACGCAGTATTTT. It codes for CASSRKDYGDTQYF. V and J are TRBV2 and TRBJ2-3, with a weak D call TRBD2 (6 bases). The CDR3 is 14 residues long. Per the germline V gene, CDR1 is SNHLY and CDR2 is FYNNEI. V was trimmed by 5 bases and J by 6 bases, leaving 15 bases between them.

J is TRBJ2-7 and V is TRBV21-1; the table's D gene call, TRBD1, was not cross checked with the DNA. TRBV21-1 is deemed a pseudogene. This CDR3 contains 16 residues. The DNA for the CDR3 is TGTGCCAGCAGCAAAGTCTTCCCGGACAGTGATAACGAGCAGTACTTC. Its translation is CASSKVFPDSDNEQYF.

This chain uses TRBV4-2 with TRBJ2-7; TRBD1 matches at 8 bases. J gave up 4 bases and V 2 bases, and 10 bases lay outside the gene matches. The CDR3 contains 16 residues. Germline loops: CDR1 LGHNA, CDR2 YNFKEQ. For the CDR3, the DNA is TGTGCCAGCAGCCAATGGGACAGGCAGGCGGAGTACGAGCAGTACTTC. Encoded protein: CASSQWDRQAEYEQYF.

This chain's CDR3 is CASSLAGGASGYTF. The CDR3 DNA reads TGTGCCAGCAGCTTGGCCGGGGGGGCCAGCGGCTACACCTTC. The chain joins TRBV5-6 to TRBJ1-2, with TRBD1 as a possible D gene (6 bases). V dropped 0 bases and J dropped 8 bases, with 14 bases sitting between them. CDR3 length equals 14 residues. CDR1 is SGHDT, CDR2 YYEEEE, per germline.

The rearrangement links TRBV2 to TRBJ2-6, with D uncertain. The ends were cut back, 6 bases at V and 0 bases at J, with 9 bases in the middle. Germline V gene lookup returns CDR1 SNHLY and CDR2 FYNNEI. CDR3 length: 15 residues. CDR3 sequence (DNA): TGTGCCAGCAGCCCACAGTTCTCTGGGGCCAACGTCCTGACTTTC. The encoded protein is CASSPQFSGANVLTF.

The chain couples TRBV7-6 to TRBJ2-5, with D possibly being TRBD1 (6 bases). The J call may not be correct, given that the DNA end is closer to TRBJ2-7. The germline gives CDR1 SGHVS, CDR2 FNYEAQ. This CDR3 is 15 amino acids long. CDR3 residues: CASSVQSGAAYEQYF. For the CDR3, the DNA is TGTGCCAGCAGCGTCCAGTCAGGGGCTGCCTACGAGCAGTACTTC.

The V call is TRBV5-8, the J call TRBJ2-7, with 8 bases identical to TRBD1. Per the germline V gene, CDR1 is SGHTS and CDR2 is YDEGEE. CDR3 size: 16 residues. V lost 1 base and J lost 1; bases outside the gene matches: 7. CDR3 in amino acids: CASSLLPGGLSYEQYF. CDR3 bases: TGTGCCAGCAGCTTGTTACCAGGGGGCCTTTCCTACGAGCAGTACTTC. The variable domain in full, with the rest retrieved from reference TRBV5-8 and TRBJ2-7, is EAGVTQSPTHLIKTRGQQATLRCSPISGHTSVYWYQQALGLGLQFLLWYDEGEERNRGNFPPRFSGRQFPNYSSELNVNALELEDSALYLCASSLLPGGLSYEQYFGPGTRLTVT.

The V call is TRBV10-3, the J call TRBJ2-7; 8 bases match TRBD2. The CDR3 is 15 residues long. The trim removed 4 bases at V and 0 bases at J, leaving 5 bases unmatched. CDR1 is ENHRY and CDR2 is SYGVKD in the germline V gene. This chain's CDR3 is CAISGNSGASYEQYV. The CDR3 bases are TGTGCCATCAGTGGAAATAGCGGGGCCTCCTACGAGCAGTACGTC.

The chain uses TRBV2 and TRBJ2-1; 9 positions agree with TRBD1. The V and J ends lost 7 bases and 6 bases, in that order; junction bases with no gene match: 10. Per the germline V gene, CDR1 is SNHLY and CDR2 is FYNNEI. This CDR3 has 15 amino acids. CDR3 in amino acids: CASIRRTGERNEQFF. CDR3 in DNA: TGTGCCAGCATCCGACGGACAGGGGAGCGCAATGAGCAGTTCTTC.

The genes are TRBV5-4 and TRBJ2-7; TRBD2 matches at 8 bases. CDR3 length: 17 residues. Germline CDR1 is SGHNT and CDR2 is YYREEE (reference sequence). V lost 4 bases, J lost 0 bases, and 12 bases stayed unmatched. CDR3 sequence reads: CASSRPTSGRDSYEQYF. The CDR3, as DNA: TGTGCCAGCAGCCGCCCCACCTCCGGGAGGGACTCCTACGAGCAGTACTTC.

V gene TRBV11-3 combines with J gene TRBJ1-1; the D is unclear. V lost 5 bases, J lost 0 bases, and 7 bases lay in between. The CDR3 contains 13 residues. In germline, CDR1 is SGHNT, CDR2 YENEEA. In nucleotides, the CDR3 is TGTGCCAGCAGCCCCCCTCTGAACACTGAAGCTTTCTTT. Encoded protein: CASSPPLNTEAFF.

V and J are TRBV7-9 and TRBJ2-3; weak D call: TRBD2 (6 bases). V dropped 1 base and J dropped 5 bases, with 19 bases sitting between them. Per germline, CDR1 SEHNR and CDR2 FQNEAQ (reference sequence). This CDR3 region has 17 residues. The CDR3 DNA reads as TGTGCCAGCAGCTTAGGCCCTTGGGGGGAGGAGGAAGATACGCAGTATTTT. The encoded protein is CASSLGPWGEEEDTQYF.

The chain recombines TRBV2 with TRBJ2-2; tentatively, D is TRBD2 (6 bases). CDR1 SNHLY and CDR2 FYNNEI come from the germline V gene. V lost 1 base, J lost 1 base, and 13 bases lay in between. The CDR3 is made up of 17 amino acids. As DNA, the CDR3 is TGTGCCAGCAGTGAAGACCCCTGGGGGGAGAACACCGGGGAGCTGTTTTTT. This translates into CASSEDPWGENTGELFF.

This clone was detected a few times. The chain has TRBV4-1 and TRBJ2-5, with D possibly TRBD1 on 6 matching bases. The length of the CDR3 is 17 residues. Trimming cost V 1 base and J 8 bases, with 23 bases left between them. Per germline, CDR1 MGHRA and CDR2 YSYEKL. CDR3 bases: TGCGCCAGCAGCCAAGTCGACCTGACAGGCGCCAGGGGAACCCAGTACTTC. Amino acid sequence: CASSQVDLTGARGTQYF.

The rearrangement joins TRBV7-9 to TRBJ2-2; TRBD1 matches 10 bases. Germline values: CDR1 SEHNR, CDR2 FQNEAQ (reference sequence). The CDR3 consists of 15 residues. V lost 4 bases to trimming and J lost 4 bases; unmatched junction nucleotides: 3. CDR3 sequence (DNA): TGTGCCAGCAGCTCTCGGACAGGGGGCACCGGGGAGCTGTTTTTT. Translation: CASSSRTGGTGELFF.

This clone was detected a few times. V gene TRBV6-1 combines with J gene TRBJ2-1, with 9 bases that match TRBD2. CDR1 is MNHNS and CDR2 is SASEGT in the germline V gene. This CDR3 has 15 residues. The V and J ends lost 3 bases and 2 bases, in that order; junction bases with no gene match: 2. The CDR3 loop reads CASSEASGTYNEQFF. CDR3 DNA sequence: TGTGCCAGCAGTGAGGCTAGCGGGACCTACAATGAGCAGTTCTTC.

Concerning this clone itself: The junction shows a germline mismatch at one end, possibly a read error. The same CDR3 also results from other DNA sequences found in this sample. V and J are TRBV7-8 and TRBJ1-2; TRBD1 matches at 9 bases. CDR3 length equals 18 residues. Germline values: CDR1 SGHVS, CDR2 FQNEAQ. CDR3 residues: CASSLRGQGPRRGYGYTF. CDR3 in DNA: TGCGCCAGCAGCTTAAGAGGACAGGGGCCAAGACGGGGCTATGGCTACACCTTC.

V is TRBV10-3 and J is TRBJ2-7; 7 nucleotides line up with TRBD1. Germline CDR1 ENHRY, CDR2 SYGVKD. V lost 3 bases and J lost 4; bases outside the gene matches: 3. The CDR3 runs 13 residues. The CDR3 bases are TGTGCCATCAGTGAAGACAGGGCGTACGAGCAGTACTTC. Amino acid sequence: CAISEDRAYEQYF.

This chain uses TRBV10-1 with TRBJ2-2, with 8 bases that match TRBD1. The ends lost 2 bases at V and 3 bases at J; junction bases unmatched: 2. CDR3 length equals 15 residues. Germline CDR1 is WNHNN and CDR2 is SYGVQD (reference sequence). CDR3 bases: TGCGCCAGCAGTGAGGAGGACAGGGACACCGGGGAGCTGTTTTTT. It specifies CASSEEDRDTGELFF.

This sequence joins TRBV30 and TRBJ2-7; D unclear. The CDR3 spans 13 residues. The germline gives CDR1 GTSNPN, CDR2 SVGIG (reference sequence). Between the trimmed V and J ends, which lost 4 bases and 2 bases, there was a span of 12 bases. The CDR3 DNA is TGTGCCTGGAAGTTGGGCGACCCCTACGAGCAGTACTTC. Translated: CAWKLGDPYEQYF.

The V gene is TRBV5-4, the J gene TRBJ2-3; a possible D gene is TRBD2 (6 bases). The germline V and J ends were trimmed by 1 base and 5 bases, with 17 bases remaining between them. This CDR3 is 16 amino acids long. The germline V gene has CDR1 SGHNT and CDR2 YYREEE (reference sequence). The CDR3 spells CASSLWGGIRGDTQYF. Here the CDR3 DNA reads TGTGCCAGCAGCTTGTGGGGCGGGATCAGAGGAGATACGCAGTATTTT.

This clone was seen a single time. J is TRBJ1-6 and V is TRBV7-9, with D unclear. CDR3 length: 15 amino acids. Trimming pared 5 bases from V and 0 bases from J, leaving 8 bases between. The V gene's germline CDR1 is SEHNR and CDR2 FQNEAQ (reference sequence). CDR3 nucleotides: TGTGCCAGCAGCCACTCATCCTCCTATAATTCACCCCTCCACTTT. Its translation is CASSHSSSYNSPLHF. The full variable domain, rest sourced from reference TRBV7-9 and TRBJ1-6, is DTGVSQNPRHKITKRGQNVTFRCDPISEHNRLYWYRQTLGQGPEFLTYFQNEAQLEKSRLLSDRFSAERPKGSFSTLEIQRTEQGDSAMYLCASSHSSSYNSPLHFGNGTRLTVT.

V usage is TRBV5-1 and J usage is TRBJ2-1, with D hard to call. The V end lost 4 bases, the J end lost 0 bases, and 8 bases lay between the germline ends. Germline V gene data show CDR1 as SGHRS and CDR2 as YFSETQ. This CDR3 has 14 amino acids. DNA of the CDR3: TGCGCCAGCAGCGCCTCTAGCTCCTACAATGAGCAGTTCTTC. Translating it yields CASSASSSYNEQFF.